This TCR beta chain appears in the sequencing data of a study of cytomegalovirus exposure and HLA in healthy donors (dated by TCRdb to the late 2010s). Study-wide context: According to an earlier analysis of several hundred of the donors, about 179 million T cells yielded roughly 110 million unique TCR beta sequences and around 280 Gb of sequence data. In an earlier analysis of about 590 of the donors, high-throughput TCR beta sequencing was used to judge whether each TCR beta V gene segment behaved as functional or pseudogenic. The number of donors typed differed by locus, with about 629-640 for A, B, C, DRB1 and DQB1, around 500 for DQA1, 600 to 610 for DPA1, and some 470 for DPB1. The study aimed to test whether signatures of past pathogen exposure could be identified by cataloging public T cell receptors. Rather than drawing on any new phenotypic data, the later analysis identified candidate immune exposures from TCR beta sequences and the way those sequences occurred across donors. The study combined high-throughput TCR immunosequencing, statistical association of individual TCRs with disease status, and machine learning to predict cytomegalovirus infection status. Roughly 300 gigabases of sequencing data and around 85 million unique TCR sequences made up an early release that covered several hundred HLA-typed donors. Besides the first cohort of hundreds of subjects, a separate validation cohort made up of roughly 120 different subjects was used. Every repertoire in the discovery cohort had been generated on one and the same sequencing platform. Alongside the repertoire data, information on donor age, sex, ethnicity and CMV serostatus was compiled. A later analysis re-examined previously published TCR beta repertoires from around 670 donors and added high-resolution HLA genotyping to investigate patterns of TCR occurrence. Among some 410 genotyped donors of the cohort, an average of about 240,000 unique TCR beta nucleotide sequences were sequenced per donor, roughly a sixth of them non-productive. A later genetic analysis used genome-wide SNP genotypes for about three fifths of the 666 donors, treating that subset as a discovery cohort. Class I and class II HLA loci were covered by the typing at four-digit resolution. The study profiled the T cell repertoires of 550 to 700 subjects by immunosequencing and related them to cytomegalovirus serostatus. Because of strong linkage in the cohort, roughly 5 DR-DQ haplotypes were treated as single units for association and clustering. Of the roughly 420 genotyped donors, less than 85% were placed in the genetic ancestry cluster associated with self-reported Caucasian donors. The study at large found these results: The classifier was reported to diagnose cytomegalovirus status with high specificity and sensitivity in both the original and validation cohorts. The presence/absence analyses assumed that sequencing depth was roughly uniform across donors, and that assumption may not be true. Most TCR sequences were seen in very few donors, while some public TCRs were found in many individuals. A group of highly shared sequence variants was considered likely to be a technical artifact of the sequencing pipeline. This cohort had only TCR beta chains sequenced, and the lack of alpha or paired-chain data limited which features could be detected. V-gene and J-gene trimming of TCR beta chains was associated with a missense DCLRE1C variant in a later genetic analysis, and the association was replicated in an independent cohort. Some IMGT-functional V segments, including TRBV6-2 and TRBV6-3, could not be distinguished by the 87-base-pair reads and were therefore excluded. Assigning TCR associations to individual alleles was difficult when HLA alleles, especially DR and DQ, strongly co-occurred. In a later analysis, TCR association rates were found to vary across HLA loci, with the most associated TCRs seen for DRB1 alleles and the fewest for HLA-C alleles. A later analysis found that most CMV-associated TCR beta chains appeared HLA-restricted, with HLA associations seemingly driven largely by CMV exposure. An earlier analysis of 587 of the donors showed that most TCR beta V segments appeared in productive rearrangements either about 87% or about 30% of the time, which broadly matched IMGT annotations. A further reported finding was that TCR beta sequences accurately predicted the HLA-A and HLA-B alleles for most subjects in the first cohort. The study listed 150 to 200 TCR beta chains as associated with cytomegalovirus. Because HLA typing was unavailable for some donors at each locus, only the typed subset was used in association tests. Correlated functional status among segregating V segments might be attributable to linkage disequilibrium, but an unknown experimental factor could not be ruled out. In vitro tests confirmed that a few of the cytomegalovirus-associated TCR beta chains recognize cytomegalovirus antigens. For the cohort, immune exposure information was limited to CMV serostatus. It was suggested by the authors that the approach could potentially be generalized to other disease states and immunological phenotypes. The earlier analysis of nearly 600 of the donors excluded 15 to 20 rarely observed V segments, including chromosome 9 orphons, because counts were too low. Compared with equally common non-associated chains, HLA-associated TCR beta chains in a later analysis were more clonally expanded and had lower generation probabilities. A later genetic analysis reported fewer N-insertions in productive TCRs among donors in an Asian-associated ancestry cluster than the roughly 620-donor mean. According to a later analysis, parvovirus B19, influenza, CMV and Epstein-Barr virus appeared linked to several top co-occurrence clusters. In a later analysis, around 17,000 TCR beta sequences were associated with specific HLA alleles at a false discovery rate of 0.05.

Taken from the germline V gene, the CDR1 and CDR2 loops are SNHLY and FYNNEI. Including cysteine and phenylalanine, the CDR3 has 13 amino acids. The sequence is cut down to CDR3 DNA, 39 bases in frame from base 1. V ends up 8 bases short and J 10 bases short, with an unmatched junction base count of 10. The cohort was made up of roughly 670 healthy bone marrow donors. All cohort members were sampled while nominally healthy, although unrecorded immune exposures were likely present. The donor tested CMV seropositive and was one of the 289 seropositive cohort members. Every donor gave a peripheral blood sample, and the peripheral blood mononuclear cells from that sample were used for TCR beta sequencing. The Qiagen DNeasy Blood Extraction Kit was used to extract genomic DNA from the blood cell samples. The library was made by the immunoSEQ multiplex PCR assay. The multiplex PCR relied on a mix of 60 forward primers for TCR Vbeta segments and 13 reverse primers for TCR Jbeta segments. The CDR3 region of rearranged TCR beta genes was amplified from genomic DNA with a multiplex PCR assay. The Illumina HiSeq System was used to sequence the amplified TCR beta libraries as 87-base-pair reads. As for how the authors treated the data: A later analysis counted tens of millions of unique TCR beta chains across the 666 repertoires, and approximately 11 million of these chains were shared by at least two donors. Raw reads were error-corrected and collapsed into unique sequences by a nearest-neighbor algorithm in which closely related sequences were merged to remove PCR and sequencing errors. CDR3 sequences were aligned to IMGT reference sequences to assign V, D and J gene segments. For a sequence to be retained, at least a six-nucleotide match to both a V gene segment and a J gene segment was required. A rearrangement was called productive if the CDR3 had no stop codons and remained in frame with V and J, and every other rearrangement was called non-productive. CDR3 was defined according to IMGT convention as the region running from the second conserved V-encoded cysteine to the conserved J-encoded phenylalanine. In an earlier analysis of roughly 580 of the donors, sequences lacking an unambiguous match to a single V gene segment were excluded. An earlier analysis of roughly 590 of the donors called V segments functional above 56.7% productive rearrangements and segregating when the between-donor standard deviation exceeded 5%. A statistical classification framework was developed to diagnose cytomegalovirus status using the catalog of TCR beta chain sequences. In a later analysis, TCR nucleotide sequences were compared against IMGT/GENE-DB human TR gene sequences so that V and J genes could be assigned. Using the TCRdist pipeline, a later analysis assigned CDR3 sequences along with most-parsimonious VDJ recombination scenarios. In a later analysis, each TCR beta chain was defined by its CDR3 amino acid sequence together with its V-gene family, and reads without a unique V-gene family were excluded. To address suspected cross-contamination and a sequencing artifact, a later analysis removed under 600 highly shared, low-generation-probability nucleotide sequences. In a later analysis, a clonal expansion index for each public chain was calculated from normalized within-repertoire ranks of inferred template counts. In a later analysis, generation probabilities were computed using a VDJ recombination model fitted to out-of-frame rearrangements, and the results were checked against IGoR. In a later analysis, hypergeometric tests were used to score TCR-TCR, TCR-HLA and TCR-CMV co-occurrence, with a repertoire-size bias correction applied to TCR pairs. False discovery rates were estimated in a later analysis by permuting HLA or CMV assignments 20 times. In a later analysis, co-occurring TCRs were grouped using DBSCAN, with TCRdist sequence similarity added in when clustering inside HLA-allele-positive subsets. Repertoires with fewer than 30,000 or more than 120,000 public chains were left out of co-occurrence clustering, as were several repertoires with anomalous nucleotide sharing. Drawn from immuneACCESS, this table holds only the in-frame rearrangements with V and J called that TCRdb kept. Clones are partly lost; checked studies trace under half to an unresolved V gene and leave the rest unexplained. The V and J calls and clone size were taken over from that table, and D and trimming were inferred from the DNA. The sample records more than 100,000 clones, over 65% of which are singletons. The ten largest clones take up approximately 1.8% of the sample.

Remarks on this clone: The specificity of this receptor is unknown. The input lacks base qualities; no much larger clone sits a single base away.

This chain joins TRBV2 to TRBJ2-5, and 10 junction bases match TRBD2. The TCR comes from a female donor in good health and CMV-seropositive. The sequencing sample was made of PBMCs. In nucleotide form, the sequence is TGTGCCAGCGGGCTTGGGACTAGCGAAGACCAGTACTTC. Its coded protein is CASGLGTSEDQYF.